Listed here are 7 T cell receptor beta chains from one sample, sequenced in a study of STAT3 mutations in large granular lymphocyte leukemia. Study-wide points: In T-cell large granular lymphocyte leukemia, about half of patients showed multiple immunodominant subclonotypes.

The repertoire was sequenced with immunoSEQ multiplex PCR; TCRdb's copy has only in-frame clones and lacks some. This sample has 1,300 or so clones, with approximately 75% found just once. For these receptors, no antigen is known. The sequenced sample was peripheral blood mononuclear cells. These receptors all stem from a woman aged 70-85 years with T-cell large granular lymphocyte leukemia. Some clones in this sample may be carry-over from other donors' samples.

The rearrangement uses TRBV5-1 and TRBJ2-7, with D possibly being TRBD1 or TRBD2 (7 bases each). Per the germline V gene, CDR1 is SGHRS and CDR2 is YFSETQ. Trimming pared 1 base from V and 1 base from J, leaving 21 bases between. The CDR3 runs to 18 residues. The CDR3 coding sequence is TGCGCCAGCAGCTTGATACCCACCCGGCAGGGGGGGTCCTACGAGCAGTACTTC. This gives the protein CASSLIPTRQGGSYEQYF.

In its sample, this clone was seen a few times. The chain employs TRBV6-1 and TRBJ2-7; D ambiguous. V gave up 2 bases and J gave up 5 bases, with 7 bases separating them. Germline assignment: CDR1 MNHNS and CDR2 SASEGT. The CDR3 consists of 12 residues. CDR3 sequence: CASSEIGDEQYF. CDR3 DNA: TGTGCCAGCAGTGAAATAGGAGACGAGCAGTACTTC.

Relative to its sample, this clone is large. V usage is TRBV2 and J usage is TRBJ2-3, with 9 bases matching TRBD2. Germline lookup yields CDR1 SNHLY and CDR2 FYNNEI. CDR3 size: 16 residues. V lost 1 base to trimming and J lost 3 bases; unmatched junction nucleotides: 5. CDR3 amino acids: CASSEGGGGGTDTQYF. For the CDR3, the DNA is TGTGCCAGCAGTGAAGGGGGCGGGGGGGGAACAGATACGCAGTATTTT. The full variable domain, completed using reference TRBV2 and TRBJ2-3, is EPEVTQTPSHQVTQMGQEVILRCVPISNHLYFYWYRQILGQKVEFLVSFYNNEISEKSEIFDDQFSVERPDGSNFTLKIRSTKLEDSAMYFCASSEGGGGGTDTQYFGPGTRLTVL.

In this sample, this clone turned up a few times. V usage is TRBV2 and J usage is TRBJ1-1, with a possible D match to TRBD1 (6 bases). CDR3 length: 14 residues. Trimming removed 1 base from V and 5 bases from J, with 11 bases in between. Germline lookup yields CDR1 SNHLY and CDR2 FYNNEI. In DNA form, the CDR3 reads TGTGCCAGCAGTGAAGTGTGGGGGCGGACTGAAGCTTTCTTT. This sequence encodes CASSEVWGRTEAFF.

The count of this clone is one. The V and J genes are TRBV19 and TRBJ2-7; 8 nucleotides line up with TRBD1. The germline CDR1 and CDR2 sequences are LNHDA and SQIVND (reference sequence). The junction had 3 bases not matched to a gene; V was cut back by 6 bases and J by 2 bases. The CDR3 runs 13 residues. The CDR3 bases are TGTGCCAGTAGCGAGACAGGGGCCTACGAGCAGTACTTC. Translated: CASSETGAYEQYF.

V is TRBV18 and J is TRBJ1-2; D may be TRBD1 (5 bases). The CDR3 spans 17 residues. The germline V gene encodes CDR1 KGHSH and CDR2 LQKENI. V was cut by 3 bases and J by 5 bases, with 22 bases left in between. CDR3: CASSPRDWLRLTYGYTF. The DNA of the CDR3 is TGTGCCAGCTCACCCAGGGACTGGCTTAGGTTGACGTATGGCTACACCTTC.

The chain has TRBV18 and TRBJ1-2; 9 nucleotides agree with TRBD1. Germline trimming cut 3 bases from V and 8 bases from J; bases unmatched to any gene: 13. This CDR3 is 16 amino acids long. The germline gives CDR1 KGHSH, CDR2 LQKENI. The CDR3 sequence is CASSPSRDRVVYGYTF. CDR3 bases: TGTGCCAGCTCACCGTCCCGGGACAGGGTGGTCTACGGCTACACCTTC. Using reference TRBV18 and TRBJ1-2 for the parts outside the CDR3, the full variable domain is NAGVMQNPRHLVRRRGQEARLRCSPMKGHSHVYWYRQLPEEGLKFMVYLQKENIIDESGMPKERFSAEFPKEGPSILRIQQVVRGDSAAYFCASSPSRDRVVYGYTFGSGTRLTVV.